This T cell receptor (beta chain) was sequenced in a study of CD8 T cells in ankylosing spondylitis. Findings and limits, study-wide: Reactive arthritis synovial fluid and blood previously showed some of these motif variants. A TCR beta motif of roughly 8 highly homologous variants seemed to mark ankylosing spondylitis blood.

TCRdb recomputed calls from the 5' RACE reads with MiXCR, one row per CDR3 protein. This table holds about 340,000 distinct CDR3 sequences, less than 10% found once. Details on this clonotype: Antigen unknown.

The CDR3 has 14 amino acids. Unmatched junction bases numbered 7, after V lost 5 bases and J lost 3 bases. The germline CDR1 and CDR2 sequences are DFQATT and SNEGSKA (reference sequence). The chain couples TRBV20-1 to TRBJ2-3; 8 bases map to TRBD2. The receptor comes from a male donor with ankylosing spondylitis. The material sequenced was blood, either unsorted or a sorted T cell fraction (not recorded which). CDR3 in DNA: TGCAGTGCTGGGGAGCGGGAGTCGACAGATACGCAGTATTTT. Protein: CSAGERESTDTQYF.